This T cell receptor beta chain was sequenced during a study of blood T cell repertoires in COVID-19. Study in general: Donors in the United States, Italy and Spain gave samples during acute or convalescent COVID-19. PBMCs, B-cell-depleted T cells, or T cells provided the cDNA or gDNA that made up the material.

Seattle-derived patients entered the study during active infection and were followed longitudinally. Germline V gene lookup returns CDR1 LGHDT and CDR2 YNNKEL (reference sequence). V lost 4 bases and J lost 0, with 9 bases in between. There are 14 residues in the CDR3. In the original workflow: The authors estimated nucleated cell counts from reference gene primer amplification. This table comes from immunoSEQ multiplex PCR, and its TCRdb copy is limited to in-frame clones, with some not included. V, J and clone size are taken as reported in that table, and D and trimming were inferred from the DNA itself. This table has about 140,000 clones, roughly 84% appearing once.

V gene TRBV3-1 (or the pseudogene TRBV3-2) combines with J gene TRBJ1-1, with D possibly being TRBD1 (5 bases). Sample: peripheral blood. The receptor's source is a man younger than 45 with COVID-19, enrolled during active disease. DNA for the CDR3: TGTGCCAGCAGCCCGAGCAGGGTGAACACTGAAGCTTTCTTT. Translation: CASSPSRVNTEAFF.